A single sample is the source of the 14 T cell receptor beta chains below, sequenced in a study of shared clonotypes between healthy human individuals. TCRdb's table, derived via immunoSEQ multiplex PCR, lists solely in-frame clones and lacks some. The sample lists a few million clones, more than 90% occurring once. Input material: naive CD4+ T cells sorted from blood. Subset reported: CD45RA+ positively selected. Receptors originate from a man younger than 30 in good health.

V is TRBV7-2 and J is TRBJ1-4; D may be TRBD1 (5 bases). The ends were cut back, 5 bases at V and 7 bases at J, with 14 bases in the middle. Per germline, CDR1 SGHTA and CDR2 FQGNSA. The CDR3 has 14 amino acids. CDR3 DNA: TGTGCCAGCAGCCGGGGGGGTTCTAGTGAAAAACTGTTTTTT. It specifies CASSRGGSSEKLFF.

The CDR3 region is CASRPGGGWTEAFF. CDR3 DNA: TGCGCCAGCAGACCCGGGGGGGGATGGACTGAAGCTTTCTTT. The chain has TRBV4-1 and TRBJ1-1; possible D gene TRBD1, 5 bases. Germline lookup yields CDR1 MGHRA and CDR2 YSYEKL. CDR3 length equals 14 residues. V lost 6 bases, J lost 5 bases, and 16 bases lay in between.

This clone turned up a few times. The rearrangement uses TRBV6-5 and TRBJ1-6; 7 positions match TRBD1. The germline V gene encodes CDR1 MNHEY and CDR2 SVGAGI. J lost 5 bases, V lost 2 bases, and 3 bases had no gene match. The CDR3 totals 15 residues. This chain's CDR3 is CASSYVQGNNSPLHF. The CDR3 region has the DNA TGTGCCAGCAGTTACGTACAGGGGAATAATTCACCCCTCCACTTT.

This clone was recorded once. The CDR3 is CASSMTGLFGNTIYF. The CDR3 nucleotides are TGTGCCAGCAGTATGACAGGGTTATTTGGAAACACCATATATTTT. This chain joins TRBV6-1 and TRBJ1-3; TRBD1 matches at 7 bases. From germline, CDR1 is MNHNS and CDR2 SASEGT. This CDR3 has 15 residues. The junction had 7 bases not matched to a gene; V was cut back by 5 bases and J by 3 bases.

This clone was detected once. The rearrangement uses TRBV7-9 and TRBJ1-1, with 7 bases that match TRBD1. This CDR3 has 16 amino acids. V lost 4 bases, J lost 5 bases, and 13 bases stayed unmatched. In germline, CDR1 is SEHNR, CDR2 FQNEAQ (reference sequence). As DNA, the CDR3 is TGTGCCAGCAGCTCCGCCGGGAGCGGCAGGGGGACTGAAGCTTTCTTT. Amino acids: CASSSAGSGRGTEAFF.

Turning to this clone: This CDR3 is also generated by other DNA sequences in the sample. The V gene is TRBV2, the J gene TRBJ1-1; D is ambiguous. Germline V gives CDR1 SNHLY, CDR2 FYNNEI. Deletions cut 3 bases from V and 1 base from J, with 6 bases between. This CDR3 has 13 amino acids. The CDR3 spells CASSDGGNTEAFF. The CDR3 DNA follows: TGTGCCAGCAGTGATGGTGGGAACACTGAAGCTTTCTTT.

The chain joins TRBV11-2 to TRBJ2-7; 15 nucleotides agree with TRBD2. Looked up from germline, CDR1 is SGHAT and CDR2 is FQNNGV. The CDR3 extends over 18 amino acids. V trimming: 6 bases; J trimming: 0 bases; junction bases outside the gene matches: 9. The CDR3 spells CASRSGTSGGLYSYEQYF. The CDR3 region has the DNA TGTGCCAGCAGATCCGGGACTAGCGGGGGGCTTTACTCCTACGAGCAGTACTTC.

The chain carries TRBV5-6 and TRBJ2-7; 8 bases match TRBD1. V lost 4 bases to trimming and J lost 2 bases; unmatched junction nucleotides: 2. Germline V gene data show CDR1 as SGHDT and CDR2 as YYEEEE. The CDR3 has 13 amino acids. The DNA for the CDR3 is TGTGCCAGCAGCCCGACAGGGGCCTACGAGCAGTACTTC. Its translation: CASSPTGAYEQYF.

This sequence joins TRBV11-2 and TRBJ1-4, with D hard to call. CDR1 and CDR2 (germline): SGHAT, FQNNGV. The CDR3 spans 16 residues. Between the trimmed V and J ends, which lost 1 base and 8 bases, there was a span of 17 bases. CDR3 sequence reads: CASSLGGAGGREKLFF. In DNA, the CDR3 is TGTGCCAGCAGCTTAGGGGGAGCCGGAGGAAGGGAAAAACTGTTTTTT.

The chain uses TRBV6-5 and TRBJ2-5, with 11 bases matching TRBD2. V lost 4 bases to trimming and J lost 1 base; unmatched junction nucleotides: 5. The CDR3 totals 16 residues. Germline CDR1 reads MNHEY; CDR2 reads SVGAGI. In nucleotides, the CDR3 is TGTGCCAGCAGTTGGGCTAGCGGGGGGTTCCAAGAGACCCAGTACTTC. Encoded protein: CASSWASGGFQETQYF.

The V and J genes are TRBV5-1 and TRBJ1-3; possibly TRBD1 for D (5 bases). Germline lookup yields CDR1 SGHRS and CDR2 YFSETQ. Trimming took off 0 bases at V and 1 base at J, with 11 bases between the two ends. The CDR3 has 16 residues. The CDR3 DNA follows: TGCGCCAGCAGCTTGGCCGGCAGGGAGTCTGGAAACACCATATATTTT. This codes for CASSLAGRESGNTIYF.

This clone turned up a few times. This rearrangement joins TRBV30 to TRBJ2-4, with 7 bases aligning to TRBD2. Germline CDR1 is GTSNPN and CDR2 is SVGIG (reference sequence). V trimming: 3 bases; J trimming: 8 bases; junction bases outside the gene matches: 4. The CDR3 has 12 residues. The CDR3 region has the DNA TGTGCCTGGAGCTCTAGCGGTGACATTCAGTACTTC. This encodes CAWSSSGDIQYF.

V gene TRBV5-5 combines with J gene TRBJ1-2; 8 bases align to TRBD1. This CDR3 has 16 amino acids. The V and J ends lost 4 bases and 2 bases, in that order; junction bases with no gene match: 10. The V gene's germline CDR1 is SGHKS and CDR2 YYEKEE (reference sequence). The CDR3 nucleotides are TGTGCCAGCAGCCCCCGGACAGGGCCCTCCAACTATGGCTACACCTTC. Its protein product is CASSPRTGPSNYGYTF.

The V call is TRBV30, the J call TRBJ2-1, with a possible D match to TRBD1 (5 bases). The CDR3 consists of 13 residues. Per the germline V gene, CDR1 is GTSNPN and CDR2 is SVGIG (reference sequence). Trimming pared 4 bases from V and 4 bases from J, leaving 11 bases between. The CDR3 region has the DNA TGTGCCTGGACCCCAGGGCCTTACAATGAGCAGTTCTTC. This codes for CAWTPGPYNEQFF.